This is a list of T cell receptor beta chains from one sample in a study of cytomegalovirus exposure and HLA in healthy donors. The method was immunoSEQ multiplex PCR; TCRdb's version includes in-frame clones alone and lacks a portion of them. The data contain 150,000 or so clones, over 70% of them singletons. The sample taken for sequencing was PBMCs. The receptors stem from a man younger than 40 in good health and CMV-seronegative. Each CDR3 is given with its conserved first and last residue. Fields, in order: D gene, V gene, clone size, J gene, CDR3 DNA, CDR3 protein. D genes are given only for firm matches. Clone size is not always given. Where it is, it says once, few, many or a class for expanded clones.

-	TRBV28	-	TRBJ1-1	TGTGCCAGCAGTTTAGCAGGGTACGGGAACACTGAAGCTTTCTTT	CASSLAGYGNTEAFF
-	TRBV2	-	TRBJ1-5	TGTGCCAGCAGTCAACAGGGAGCAAATCAGCCCCAGCATTTT	CASSQQGANQPQHF
-	TRBV4-1	-	TRBJ1-1	TGCGCCAGCAGCCAGCAAACAGGGATGAACACTGAAGCTTTCTTT	CASSQQTGMNTEAFF
-	TRBV7-3	few	TRBJ1-2	TGTGCCAGCAGCTTAGGCCAGGGCCACGGCTACACCTTC	CASSLGQGHGYTF
TRBD2	TRBV9	-	TRBJ2-5	TGTGCCAGCAGCGTAGACGGGGGGAGTGTAGAGACCCAGTACTTC	CASSVDGGSVETQYF
-	TRBV6-5	-	TRBJ2-7	TGTGCCAGCAGTTCTGGGGGGTATAACGAGCAGTACTTC	CASSSGGYNEQYF
-	TRBV5-1	-	TRBJ2-2	TGCGCCAGCAGCTGGACAGTAACCGGGGAGCTGTTTTTT	CASSWTVTGELFF
TRBD1	TRBV7-3	-	TRBJ2-3	TGTGCCAGCAGCCCCGGGACAGGGTGGACAGATACGCAGTATTTT	CASSPGTGWTDTQYF
TRBD1	TRBV19	-	TRBJ1-5	TGTGCCAGTAGTAACGCAGTAGGGGGCGGTCAGCCCCAGCATTTT	CASSNAVGGGQPQHF
-	TRBV7-9	-	TRBJ2-7	TGTGCCAGCAGCCGCCCCAGGTCACACGAGCAGTACTTC	CASSRPRSHEQYF
-	TRBV6-6	-	TRBJ2-5	TGTGCCAGCAGTCCCCCCCGGGGGACCCAAGAGACCCAGTACTTC	CASSPPRGTQETQYF
-	TRBV4-2	-	TRBJ2-5	TGTGCCAGCAGCCAAGTCGGGCAAGAGACCCAGTACTTC	CASSQVGQETQYF
TRBD1	TRBV28	-	TRBJ1-5	TGTGCCAGCAGCCCCGGACAGGGCGTACCGCAGCCCCAGCATTTT	CASSPGQGVPQPQHF
-	TRBV20-1	-	TRBJ2-1	TGCAGTGCTCTCTCCTACAATGAGCAGTTCTTC	CSALSYNEQFF
TRBD1	TRBV6-4	-	TRBJ1-5	TGTGCCAGCAGCAGGGGGCCCCGCCAGCCCCAGCATTTT	CASSRGPRQPQHF